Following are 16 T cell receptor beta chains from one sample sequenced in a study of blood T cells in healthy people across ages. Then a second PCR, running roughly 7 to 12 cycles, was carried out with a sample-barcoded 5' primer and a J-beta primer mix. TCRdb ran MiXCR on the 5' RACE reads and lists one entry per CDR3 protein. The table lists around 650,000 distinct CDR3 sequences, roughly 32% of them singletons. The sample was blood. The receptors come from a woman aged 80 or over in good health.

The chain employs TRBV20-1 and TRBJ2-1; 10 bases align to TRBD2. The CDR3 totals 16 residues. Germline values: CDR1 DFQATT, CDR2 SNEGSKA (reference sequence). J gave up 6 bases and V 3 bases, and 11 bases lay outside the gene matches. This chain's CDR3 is CSASPTDWTSGNEQFF. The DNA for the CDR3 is TGCAGTGCTAGCCCAACCGACTGGACTAGCGGCAATGAGCAGTTCTTC.

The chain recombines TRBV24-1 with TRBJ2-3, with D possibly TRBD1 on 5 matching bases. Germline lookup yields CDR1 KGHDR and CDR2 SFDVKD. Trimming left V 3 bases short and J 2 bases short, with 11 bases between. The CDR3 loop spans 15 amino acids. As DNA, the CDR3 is TGTGCCACCAGTGATCCTCAGGGATACACAGATACGCAGTATTTT. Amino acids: CATSDPQGYTDTQYF.

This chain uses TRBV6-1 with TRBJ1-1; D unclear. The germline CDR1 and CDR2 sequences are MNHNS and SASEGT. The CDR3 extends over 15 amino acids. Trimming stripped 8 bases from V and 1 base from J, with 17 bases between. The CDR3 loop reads CASCVSTSGNTEAFF. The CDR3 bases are TGTGCCAGCTGCGTATCCACTTCGGGGAACACTGAAGCTTTCTTT.

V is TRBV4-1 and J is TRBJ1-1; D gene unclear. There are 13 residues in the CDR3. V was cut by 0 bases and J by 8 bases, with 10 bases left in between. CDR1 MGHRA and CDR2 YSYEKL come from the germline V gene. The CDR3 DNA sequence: TGCGCCAGCAGCCAAGATCCCCTTGCGGAAGCTTTCTTT. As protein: CASSQDPLAEAFF.

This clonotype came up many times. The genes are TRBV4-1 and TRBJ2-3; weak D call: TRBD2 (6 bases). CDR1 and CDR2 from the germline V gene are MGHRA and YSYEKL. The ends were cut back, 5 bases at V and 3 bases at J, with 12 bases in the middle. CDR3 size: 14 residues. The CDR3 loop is CASSYRLETDTQYF. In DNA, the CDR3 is TGCGCCAGCAGCTACCGACTAGAAACAGATACGCAGTATTTT.

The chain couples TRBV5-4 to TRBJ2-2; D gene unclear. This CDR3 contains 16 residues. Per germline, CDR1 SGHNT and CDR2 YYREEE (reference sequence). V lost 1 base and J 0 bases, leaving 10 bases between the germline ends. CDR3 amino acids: CASSLPGIPNTGELFF. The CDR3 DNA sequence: TGTGCCAGCAGCTTGCCTGGGATACCGAACACCGGGGAGCTGTTTTTT.

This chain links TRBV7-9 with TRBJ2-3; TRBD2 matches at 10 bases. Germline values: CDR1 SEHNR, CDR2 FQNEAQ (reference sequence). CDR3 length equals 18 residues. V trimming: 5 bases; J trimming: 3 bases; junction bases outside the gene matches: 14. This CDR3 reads CASSPMNQAGGRTDTQYF. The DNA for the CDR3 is TGTGCCAGCAGCCCAATGAACCAAGCGGGGGGGCGGACAGATACGCAGTATTTT.

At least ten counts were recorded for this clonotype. Here the CDR3 DNA reads TGCAGCGTTCGACAGGGAACCTACGAGCAGTACTTC. Its translation is CSVRQGTYEQYF. The chain uses TRBV29-1 and TRBJ2-7, with TRBD1 matching 7 bases. The V gene end was trimmed by 5 bases and the J gene end by 2 bases; junction bases not matched to a gene: 3. The CDR3 is 12 residues long. CDR1 SQVTM and CDR2 ANQGSEA come from the germline V gene.

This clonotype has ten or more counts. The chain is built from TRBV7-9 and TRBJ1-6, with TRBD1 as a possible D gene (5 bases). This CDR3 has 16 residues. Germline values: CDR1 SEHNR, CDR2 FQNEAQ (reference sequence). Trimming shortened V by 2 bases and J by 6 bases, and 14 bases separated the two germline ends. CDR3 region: CASSLKGRTLNSPLHF. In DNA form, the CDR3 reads TGTGCCAGCAGCTTAAAGGGCCGGACACTTAATTCACCCCTCCACTTT.

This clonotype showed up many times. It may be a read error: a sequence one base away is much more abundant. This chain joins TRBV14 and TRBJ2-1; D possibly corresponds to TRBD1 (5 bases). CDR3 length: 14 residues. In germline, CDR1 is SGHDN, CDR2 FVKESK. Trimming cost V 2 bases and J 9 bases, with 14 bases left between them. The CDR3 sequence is CASSQRGSRGEQFF. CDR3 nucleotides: TGTGCCAGCAGCCAAAGAGGTTCAAGGGGTGAGCAGTTCTTC.

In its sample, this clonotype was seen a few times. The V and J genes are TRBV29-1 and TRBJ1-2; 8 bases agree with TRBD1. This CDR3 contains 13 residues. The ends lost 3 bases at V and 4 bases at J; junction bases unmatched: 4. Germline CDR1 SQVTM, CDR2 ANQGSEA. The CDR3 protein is CSVEAGQAYGYTF. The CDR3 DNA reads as TGCAGCGTTGAGGCGGGACAGGCCTATGGCTACACCTTC.

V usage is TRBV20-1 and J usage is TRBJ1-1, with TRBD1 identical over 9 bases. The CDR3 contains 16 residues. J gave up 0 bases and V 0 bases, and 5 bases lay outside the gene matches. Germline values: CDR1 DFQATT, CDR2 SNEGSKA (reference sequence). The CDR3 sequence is CSAREQGARMNTEAFF. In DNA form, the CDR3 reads TGCAGTGCTAGAGAACAGGGGGCTCGAATGAACACTGAAGCTTTCTTT.

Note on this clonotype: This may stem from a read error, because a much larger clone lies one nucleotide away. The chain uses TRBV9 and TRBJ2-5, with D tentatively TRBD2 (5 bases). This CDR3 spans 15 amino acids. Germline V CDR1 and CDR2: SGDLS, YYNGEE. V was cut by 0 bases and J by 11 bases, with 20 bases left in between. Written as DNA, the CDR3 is TGTGCCAGCAGCGTAGGTCCAGGTGGAGGCGGTGAGCAGTACTTC. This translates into CASSVGPGGGGEQYF.

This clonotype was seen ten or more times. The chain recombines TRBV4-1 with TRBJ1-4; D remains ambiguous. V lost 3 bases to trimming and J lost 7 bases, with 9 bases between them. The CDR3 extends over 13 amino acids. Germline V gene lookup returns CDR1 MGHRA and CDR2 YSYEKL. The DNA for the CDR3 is TGCGCCAGCAGCCAGGCGCAGAGTGAAAAACTGTTTTTT. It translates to CASSQAQSEKLFF.

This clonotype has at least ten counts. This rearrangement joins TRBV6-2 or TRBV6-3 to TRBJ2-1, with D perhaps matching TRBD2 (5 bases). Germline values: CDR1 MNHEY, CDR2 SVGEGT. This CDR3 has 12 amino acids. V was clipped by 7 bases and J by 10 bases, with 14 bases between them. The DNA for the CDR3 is TGTGCCAGCACCAACTCTCGCGGGGAGCAGTTCTTC. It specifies CASTNSRGEQFF.

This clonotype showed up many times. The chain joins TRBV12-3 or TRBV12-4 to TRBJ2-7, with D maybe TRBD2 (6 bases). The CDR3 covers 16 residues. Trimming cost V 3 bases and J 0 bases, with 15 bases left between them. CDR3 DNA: TGTGCCAGCAGTTTTCGTAGCGGTTGGGACTCCTACGAGCAGTACTTC. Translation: CASSFRSGWDSYEQYF.